This T cell receptor (beta chain) emerged from a study of control samples from healthy donors and cancer patients. Trimming stripped 1 base from V and 8 bases from J, with 8 bases between. The germline V gene has CDR1 LGHNA and CDR2 YSLEER. The CDR3 length is 12 residues. Using immunoSEQ multiplex PCR, the repertoire was profiled, and TCRdb retains in-frame clones only, with some absent. The table shows some 150,000 clones, with 94% occurring only once. The receptor was isolated from a man in his 60s with colorectal cancer. The sample taken for sequencing was PBMCs. The chain couples TRBV4-3 to TRBJ1-2, with D possibly matching TRBD1 (5 bases). DNA for the CDR3: TGCGCCAGCAGCCAAGTAGGGGACGGCTACACCTTC. Its protein is CASSQVGDGYTF.